This T cell receptor beta chain was captured in a study of T cells in Graves' hyperthyroidism and ophthalmopathy. Study observations and caveats: Ophthalmopathy prediction by the model preceded onset by a median approximately 5.9 months.

Researchers took RNA transcripts and amplified the TCR beta CDR3 regions from them. Primed by the HTBI set, a first-round RT-PCR was run on the TCR CDR3. One entry per CDR3 protein results from TCRdb running MiXCR on the multiplex PCR reads. The table lists about 560,000 distinct CDR3 sequences, about a sixth of them singletons. Details on this clonotype: Its cognate antigen is unknown.

The V gene's germline CDR1 is MDHEN and CDR2 SYDVKM. This CDR3 spans 14 amino acids. Trimming removed 2 bases from V and 6 bases from J; junction bases left unmatched: 3. This sequence joins TRBV28 and TRBJ2-4; 8 bases map to TRBD1. The clonotype originates from a woman aged 18-35 years with Graves' hyperthyroidism. Input material: blood. The CDR3 DNA reads as TGTGCCAGCAGTTTACAGGGGGCGAGAAACATTCAGTACTTC. Translated, it gives CASSLQGARNIQYF.